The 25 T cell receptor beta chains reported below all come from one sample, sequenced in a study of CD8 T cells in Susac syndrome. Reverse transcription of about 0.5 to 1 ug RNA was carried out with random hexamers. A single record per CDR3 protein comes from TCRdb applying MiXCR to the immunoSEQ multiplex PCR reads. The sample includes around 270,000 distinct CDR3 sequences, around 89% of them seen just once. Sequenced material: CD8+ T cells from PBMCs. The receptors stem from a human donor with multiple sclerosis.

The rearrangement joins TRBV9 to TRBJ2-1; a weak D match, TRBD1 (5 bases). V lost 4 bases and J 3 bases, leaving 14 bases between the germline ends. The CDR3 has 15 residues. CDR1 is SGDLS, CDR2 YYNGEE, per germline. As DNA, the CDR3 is TGTGCCAGCAGCCCTCCCCCAGGGTTCTACAATGAGCAGTTCTTC. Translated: CASSPPPGFYNEQFF.

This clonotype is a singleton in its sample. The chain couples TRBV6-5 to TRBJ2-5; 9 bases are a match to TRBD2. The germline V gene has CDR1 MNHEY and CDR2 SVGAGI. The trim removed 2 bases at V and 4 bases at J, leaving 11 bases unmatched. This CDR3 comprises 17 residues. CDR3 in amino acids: CASSYVPRGGRLETQYF. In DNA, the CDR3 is TGTGCCAGCAGTTACGTTCCGCGGGGGGGCCGGCTAGAGACCCAGTACTTC.

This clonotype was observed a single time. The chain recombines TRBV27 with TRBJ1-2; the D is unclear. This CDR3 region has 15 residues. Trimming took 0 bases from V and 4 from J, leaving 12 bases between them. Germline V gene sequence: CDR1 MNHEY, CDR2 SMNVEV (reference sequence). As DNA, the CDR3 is TGTGCCAGCAGTTTATCGACTGATTTATCCTATGGCTACACCTTC. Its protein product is CASSLSTDLSYGYTF.

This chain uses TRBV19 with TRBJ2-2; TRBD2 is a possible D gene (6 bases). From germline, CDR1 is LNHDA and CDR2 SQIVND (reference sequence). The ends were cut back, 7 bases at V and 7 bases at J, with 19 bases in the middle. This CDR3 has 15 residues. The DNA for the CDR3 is TGTGCCAGTAACTGGGGACGGAGGGCCCACGGGGAGCTGTTTTTT. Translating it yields CASNWGRRAHGELFF. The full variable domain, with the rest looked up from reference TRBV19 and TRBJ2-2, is DGGITQSPKYLFRKEGQNVTLSCEQNLNHDAMYWYRQDPGQGLRLIYYSQIVNDFQKGDIAEGYSVSREKKESFPLTVTSAQKNPTAFYLCASNWGRRAHGELFFGEGSRLTVL.

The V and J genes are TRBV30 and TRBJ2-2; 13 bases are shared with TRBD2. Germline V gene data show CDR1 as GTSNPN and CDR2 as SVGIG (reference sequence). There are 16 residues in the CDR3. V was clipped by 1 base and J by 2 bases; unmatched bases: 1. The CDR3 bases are TGTGCCTGGAGTGGACTAGCGGGAGGTAACACCGGGGAGCTGTTTTTT. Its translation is CAWSGLAGGNTGELFF.

In DNA form, the CDR3 reads TGCAGTGCTAGAGATATCGAGTCCTCCTACGAGCAGTACTTC. Its protein is CSARDIESSYEQYF. J is TRBJ2-7 and V is TRBV20-1; unclear D gene. Looked up from germline, CDR1 is DFQATT and CDR2 is SNEGSKA (reference sequence). This CDR3 contains 14 residues. The V and J ends lost 0 bases and 0 bases respectively, with 9 bases between them.

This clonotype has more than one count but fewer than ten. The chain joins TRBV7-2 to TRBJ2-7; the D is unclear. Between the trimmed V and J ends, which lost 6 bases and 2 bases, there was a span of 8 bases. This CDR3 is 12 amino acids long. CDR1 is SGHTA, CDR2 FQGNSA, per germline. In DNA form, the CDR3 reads TGTGCCAGCAGTCTTGCCCCCTACGAGCAGTACTTC. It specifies CASSLAPYEQYF.

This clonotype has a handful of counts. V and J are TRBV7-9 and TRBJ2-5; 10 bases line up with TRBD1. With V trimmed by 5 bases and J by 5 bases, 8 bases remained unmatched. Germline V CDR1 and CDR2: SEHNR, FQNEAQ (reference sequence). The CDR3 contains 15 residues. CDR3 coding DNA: TGTGCCAGCAGCCTTGGGACAGGGGCGGGGGAGACCCAGTACTTC. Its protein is CASSLGTGAGETQYF.

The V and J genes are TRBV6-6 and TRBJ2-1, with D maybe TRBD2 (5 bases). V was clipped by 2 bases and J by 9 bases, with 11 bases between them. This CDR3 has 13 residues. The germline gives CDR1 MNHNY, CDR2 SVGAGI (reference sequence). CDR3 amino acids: CASSYGGLGEQFF. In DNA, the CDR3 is TGTGCCAGCAGTTACGGAGGACTCGGTGAGCAGTTCTTC.

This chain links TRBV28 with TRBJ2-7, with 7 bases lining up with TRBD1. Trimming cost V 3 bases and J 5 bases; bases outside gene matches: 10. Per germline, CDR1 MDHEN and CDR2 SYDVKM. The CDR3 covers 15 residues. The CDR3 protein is CASSFRGQYGDEQYF. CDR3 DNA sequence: TGTGCCAGCAGTTTCAGGGGACAGTATGGGGACGAGCAGTACTTC.

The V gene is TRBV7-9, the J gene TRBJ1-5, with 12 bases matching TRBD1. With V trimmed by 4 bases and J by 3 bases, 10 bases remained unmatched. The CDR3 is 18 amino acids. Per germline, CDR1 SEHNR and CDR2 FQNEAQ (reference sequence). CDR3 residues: CASSSPVEGQGANQPQHF. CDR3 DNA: TGTGCCAGCAGCTCCCCCGTCGAGGGACAGGGGGCCAATCAGCCCCAGCATTTT. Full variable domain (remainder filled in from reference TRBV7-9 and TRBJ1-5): DTGVSQNPRHKITKRGQNVTFRCDPISEHNRLYWYRQTLGQGPEFLTYFQNEAQLEKSRLLSDRFSAERPKGSFSTLEIQRTEQGDSAMYLCASSSPVEGQGANQPQHFGDGTRLSIL.

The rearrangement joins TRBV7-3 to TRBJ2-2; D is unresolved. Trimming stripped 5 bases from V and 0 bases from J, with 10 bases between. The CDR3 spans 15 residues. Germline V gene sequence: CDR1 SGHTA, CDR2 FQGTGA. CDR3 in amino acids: CASSLDPSNTGELFF. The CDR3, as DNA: TGTGCCAGCAGCCTAGACCCTTCGAACACCGGGGAGCTGTTTTTT.

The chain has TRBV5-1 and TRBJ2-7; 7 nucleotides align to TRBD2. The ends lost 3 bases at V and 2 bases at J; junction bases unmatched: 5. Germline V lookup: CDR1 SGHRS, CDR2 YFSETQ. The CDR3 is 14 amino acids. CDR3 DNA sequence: TGCGCCAGCAGCTCAAGTAGCGGGCCCTACGAGCAGTACTTC. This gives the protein CASSSSSGPYEQYF.

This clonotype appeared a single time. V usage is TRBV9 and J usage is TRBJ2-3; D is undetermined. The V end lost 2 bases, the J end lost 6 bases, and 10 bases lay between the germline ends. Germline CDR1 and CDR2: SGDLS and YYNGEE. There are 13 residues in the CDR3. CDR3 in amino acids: CASSVLLRDTQYF. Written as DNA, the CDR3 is TGTGCCAGCAGCGTGCTGTTGAGGGATACGCAGTATTTT.

Here the CDR3 DNA reads TGTGCCAGCAGCCAAGCAAAGATGTTAGGGGCTGGGAACACCGGGGAGCTGTTTTTT. This sequence encodes CASSQAKMLGAGNTGELFF. This chain links TRBV3-1 with TRBJ2-2, with D possibly matching TRBD1 (5 bases). Trimming removed 1 base from V and 1 base from J, with 19 bases in between. Germline values: CDR1 LGHDT, CDR2 YNNKEL (reference sequence). The CDR3 runs to 19 residues.

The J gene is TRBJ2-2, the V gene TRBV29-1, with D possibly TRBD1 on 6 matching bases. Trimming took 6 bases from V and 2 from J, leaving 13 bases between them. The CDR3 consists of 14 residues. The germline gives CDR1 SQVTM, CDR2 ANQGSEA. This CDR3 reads CSVEDSPNTGELFF. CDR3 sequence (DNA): TGCAGCGTCGAGGACAGTCCAAACACCGGGGAGCTGTTTTTT.

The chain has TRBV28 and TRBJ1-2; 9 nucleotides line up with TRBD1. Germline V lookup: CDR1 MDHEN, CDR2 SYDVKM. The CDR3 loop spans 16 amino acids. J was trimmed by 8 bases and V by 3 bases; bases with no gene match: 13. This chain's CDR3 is CASSLLLTGGAWGYTF. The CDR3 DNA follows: TGTGCCAGCAGTTTGCTCCTAACAGGGGGCGCGTGGGGCTACACCTTC.

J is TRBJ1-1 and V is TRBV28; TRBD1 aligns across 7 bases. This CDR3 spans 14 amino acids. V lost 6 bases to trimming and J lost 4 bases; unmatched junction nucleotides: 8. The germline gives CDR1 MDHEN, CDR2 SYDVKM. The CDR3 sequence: CASRYGTESTEAFF. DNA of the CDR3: TGTGCCAGCAGATACGGGACAGAAAGCACTGAAGCTTTCTTT.

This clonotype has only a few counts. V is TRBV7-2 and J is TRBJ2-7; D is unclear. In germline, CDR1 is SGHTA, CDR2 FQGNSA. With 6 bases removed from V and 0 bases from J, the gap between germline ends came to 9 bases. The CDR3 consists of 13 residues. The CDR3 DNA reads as TGTGCCAGCAGGCCCCGGGCCTCCTACGAGCAGTACTTC. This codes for CASRPRASYEQYF.

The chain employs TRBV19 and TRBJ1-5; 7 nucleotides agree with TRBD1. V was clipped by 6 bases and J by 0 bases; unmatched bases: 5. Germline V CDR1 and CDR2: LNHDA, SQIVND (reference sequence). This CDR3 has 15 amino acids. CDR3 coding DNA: TGTGCCAGTAGAACGGGACAGATTAGCAATCAGCCCCAGCATTTT. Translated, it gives CASRTGQISNQPQHF.

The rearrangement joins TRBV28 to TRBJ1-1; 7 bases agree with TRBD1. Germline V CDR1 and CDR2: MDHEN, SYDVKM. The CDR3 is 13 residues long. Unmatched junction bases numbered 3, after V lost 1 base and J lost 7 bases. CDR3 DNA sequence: TGTGCCAGCAGTTTATACCGGACAGGTGAAGCTTTCTTT. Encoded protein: CASSLYRTGEAFF.

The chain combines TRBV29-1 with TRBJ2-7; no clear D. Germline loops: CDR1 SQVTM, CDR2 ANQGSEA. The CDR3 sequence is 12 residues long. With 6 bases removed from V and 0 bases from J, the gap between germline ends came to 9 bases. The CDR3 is CSVSKGSYEQYF. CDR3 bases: TGCAGCGTATCGAAGGGCTCCTACGAGCAGTACTTC.

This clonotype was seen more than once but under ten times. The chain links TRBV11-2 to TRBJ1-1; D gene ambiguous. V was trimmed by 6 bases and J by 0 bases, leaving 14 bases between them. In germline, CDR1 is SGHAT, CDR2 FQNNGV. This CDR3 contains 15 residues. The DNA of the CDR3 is TGTGCCAGCAGAAGTCAGGACGGATTGAACACTGAAGCTTTCTTT. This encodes CASRSQDGLNTEAFF.

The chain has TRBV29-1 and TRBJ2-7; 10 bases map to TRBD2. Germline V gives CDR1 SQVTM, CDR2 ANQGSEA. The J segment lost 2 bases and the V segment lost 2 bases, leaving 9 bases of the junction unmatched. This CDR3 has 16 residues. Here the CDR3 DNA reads TGCAGCGTTGAAACCCCCCTAGCGGGAGTTACCTACGAGCAGTACTTC. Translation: CSVETPLAGVTYEQYF.

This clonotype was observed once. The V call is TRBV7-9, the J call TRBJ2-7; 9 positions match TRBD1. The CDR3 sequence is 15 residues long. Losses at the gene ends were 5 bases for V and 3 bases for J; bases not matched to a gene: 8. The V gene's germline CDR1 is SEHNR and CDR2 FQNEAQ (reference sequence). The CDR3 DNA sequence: TGTGCCAGCAGCCCACGGACAGGGGAGCTCTACGAGCAGTACTTC. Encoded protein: CASSPRTGELYEQYF. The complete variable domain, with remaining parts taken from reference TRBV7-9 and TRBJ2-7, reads DTGVSQNPRHKITKRGQNVTFRCDPISEHNRLYWYRQTLGQGPEFLTYFQNEAQLEKSRLLSDRFSAERPKGSFSTLEIQRTEQGDSAMYLCASSPRTGELYEQYFGPGTRLTVT.